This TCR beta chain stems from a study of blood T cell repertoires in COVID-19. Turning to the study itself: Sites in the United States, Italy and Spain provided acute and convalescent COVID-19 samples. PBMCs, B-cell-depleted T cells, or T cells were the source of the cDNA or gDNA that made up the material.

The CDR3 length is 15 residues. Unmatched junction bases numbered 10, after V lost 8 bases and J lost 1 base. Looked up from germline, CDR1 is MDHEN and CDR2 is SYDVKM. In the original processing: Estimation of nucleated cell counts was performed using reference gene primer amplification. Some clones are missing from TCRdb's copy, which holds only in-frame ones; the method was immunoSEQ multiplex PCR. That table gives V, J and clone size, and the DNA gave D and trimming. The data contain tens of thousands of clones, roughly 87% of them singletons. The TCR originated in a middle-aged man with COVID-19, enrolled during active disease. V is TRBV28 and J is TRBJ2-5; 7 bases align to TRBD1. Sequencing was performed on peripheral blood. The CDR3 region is CASGRTGRAQETQYF. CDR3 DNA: TGTGCCAGCGGAAGGACAGGACGGGCCCAAGAGACCCAGTACTTC.